This paragraph covers one T cell receptor beta chain sequence. Its antigen has not been determined. No per-base quality is available; no much larger clone lies one base away. Patients with a history of autoimmune disease or receiving systemic immunosuppression were excluded from the trial. Peripheral blood for TCR sequencing was drawn from every dose cohort at baseline, at cycle 4 day 1 and at cycle 7 day 1. The samples were drawn from a first-in-human, open-label, multicenter phase I dose-escalation trial of ivuxolimab. Adults with locally advanced or metastatic melanoma, renal cell, hepatocellular, or head and neck squamous cell carcinoma were enrolled in the trial. Before TCR sequencing, CD4+ T cells and CD8+ T cells were sorted from peripheral blood as separate populations. This record comes from a study of OX40 agonist ivuxolimab in advanced cancers. Regarding the study in general: Ivuxolimab was an agonistic, fully human IgG2 monoclonal antibody directed against OX40 (CD134), a costimulatory receptor. Of the roughly 50 dose-escalation patients, hepatocellular carcinoma was present in some 19, melanoma in approximately 15, renal cell carcinoma in 9 and head and neck cancer in 9. Three dose-escalation patients achieved partial responses, one with hepatocellular carcinoma and two with cutaneous melanoma. Intravenous ivuxolimab was administered to patients every 2 weeks at six dose levels: 0.01, 0.1, 0.3, 1.5, 3 and 10 mg/kg. Patients were allowed to have had prior anti-PD-1, anti-PD-L1 or anti-CTLA-4 therapy, and around two fifths of the dose-escalation patients had been treated with checkpoint inhibitors. The monotherapy dose-escalation portion (N ≈ 55 patients) of the phase I ivuxolimab trial is reported in the paper. The purpose of peripheral TCRbeta sequencing was to test whether ivuxolimab changed TCR sequence diversity and led to clonal T-cell expansion. The dose-escalation cohort was 82.7% male with a mean age of about 60 years, ranging from roughly 23 to 90. The research as a whole found: Antigen specificity was not determined for the clonally expanded peripheral T cells. After ivuxolimab, more expanded clones were found on average in CD8+ T cells than in CD4+ T cells. At doses of 0.1 to 3.0 mg/kg, clonal expansion of both CD4+ and CD8+ T cells in blood was seen between baseline and week 6. Low levels of normalized T-cell clonal expansion were also shown by some nonresponding patients. In the 0.1-3.0 mg/kg groups, partial responders were among the patients with the lowest normalized peripheral clonal expansion, particularly in CD8+ T cells.

To sequence the TCRbeta CDR3 region, genomic DNA was isolated from the sorted cells. TCRbeta CDR3 regions were sequenced using the immunoSEQ Assay. In TCRdb, the immuneACCESS table is reduced to in-frame sequences with V and J assigned. These tables do not hold every clone; where another copy was compared, an unresolved V gene accounts for under half, and the others remain unexplained. Here the sample has almost 85,000 clones; around 94% occur a single time. The ten largest clones represent more than 9.5% of the sample. V is cut back by 3 bases and J by 5 bases, with 8 bases in the junction unmatched. The CDR3 spans 16 residues, from the cysteine through the phenylalanine. Here the CDR3 DNA is all that survives: 48 bases in frame from base 1. For CDR1 and CDR2, the germline V gene lists KGHSY and FQNENV.

This chain joins TRBV16 to TRBJ2-1; 9 bases in between match TRBD2. This specimen consisted of CD4+ or CD8+ T cells sorted from blood, obtained in a trial of the OX40 agonist ivuxolimab. The clonotype was recovered from an adult with an advanced solid tumor such as melanoma, head and neck, liver or kidney cancer. The nucleotide sequence reads TGTGCCAGCAGCCAGGCGGGAGCGGGAGGCCACAATGAGCAGTTCTTC. Its protein reads: CASSQAGAGGHNEQFF.